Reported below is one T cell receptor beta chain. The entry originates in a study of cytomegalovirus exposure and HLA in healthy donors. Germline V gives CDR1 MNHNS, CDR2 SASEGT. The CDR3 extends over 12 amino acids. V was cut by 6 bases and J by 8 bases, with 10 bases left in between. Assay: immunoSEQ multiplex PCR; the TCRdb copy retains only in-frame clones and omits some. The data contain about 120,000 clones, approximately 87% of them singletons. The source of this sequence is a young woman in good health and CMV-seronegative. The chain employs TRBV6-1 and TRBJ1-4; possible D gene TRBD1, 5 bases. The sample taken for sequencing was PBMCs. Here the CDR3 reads CASSVAGEKLFF. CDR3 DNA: TGTGCCAGCAGCGTCGCAGGGGAAAAACTGTTTTTT.